This T cell receptor (beta chain) was retrieved from a study of blood T cell repertoires in COVID-19. Background on the study: Donors in the United States, Italy and Spain gave samples during acute or convalescent COVID-19. The analysed material was cDNA or gDNA that came from T cells, B-cell-depleted T cells, or PBMCs.

Original analysis: Estimation of nucleated cell counts relied on the amplification of reference gene primers. Profiling relied on immunoSEQ multiplex PCR, and the TCRdb table lists in-frame clones only, not all of them. The V and J calls and clone size were taken over from that table, and D and trimming were inferred from the DNA. The sample includes 300,000 or so clones, approximately 86% seen only once; the top ten take 1.3%. The CDR3 is made up of 14 amino acids. Looked up from germline, CDR1 is SGHTA and CDR2 is FQGNSA. J gave up 4 bases and V 7 bases, and 7 bases lay outside the gene matches. The chain has TRBV7-2 and TRBJ2-1; 7 positions match TRBD2. The TCR sequence derives from a man between 65 and 80 years old with acute or convalescent COVID-19. Sequenced material: peripheral blood. For the CDR3, the DNA is TGTGCCAGCACACCCCCGGGACTATACAATGAGCAGTTCTTC. Protein sequence: CASTPPGLYNEQFF.